These 25 T cell receptor beta chains came from one sample sequenced in a study of cytomegalovirus exposure and HLA in healthy donors. Primers: 60 Vbeta forward and 13 Jbeta reverse. Measured with immunoSEQ multiplex PCR; TCRdb has only the in-frame clones, and not every one. Here the sample spans 200,000 to 250,000 clones, roughly 89% being singletons. Sequenced input: PBMCs. Receptor source: a woman aged 18 to 35 in good health and CMV-seronegative.

The chain joins TRBV9 to TRBJ2-4; tentatively, D is TRBD2 (5 bases). Germline CDR1 is SGDLS and CDR2 is YYNGEE. The CDR3 is made up of 16 amino acids. The V gene lost 0 bases and the J gene lost 3 bases, with 13 bases spanning the gap. CDR3 DNA sequence: TGTGCCAGCAGCGTAGGCTGGGAGCCGAACAAAAACATTCAGTACTTC. Translating gives CASSVGWEPNKNIQYF.

The V call is TRBV7-9, the J call TRBJ1-2; D is unclear. Germline V gene sequence: CDR1 SEHNR, CDR2 FQNEAQ (reference sequence). The ends were cut back, 2 bases at V and 7 bases at J, with 14 bases in the middle. CDR3 size: 14 residues. The CDR3 DNA sequence: TGTGCCAGCAGCTTACCAACCTTGCTAGGTGGCTACACCTTC. It yields the protein CASSLPTLLGGYTF.

This clone was counted a few times. Here the CDR3 DNA reads TGCGCCAGCAGACAAACTCTTGACGGGGGCTACACCTTC. This gives the protein CASRQTLDGGYTF. V usage is TRBV4-3 and J usage is TRBJ1-2; D remains ambiguous. This CDR3 has 13 residues. The V end lost 6 bases, the J end lost 8 bases, and 16 bases lay between the germline ends. Per the germline V gene, CDR1 is LGHNA and CDR2 is YSLEER.

The rearrangement links TRBV29-1 to TRBJ1-1; 8 positions agree with TRBD1. In germline, CDR1 is SQVTM, CDR2 ANQGSEA. This CDR3 has 13 amino acids. With 8 bases clipped from V and 4 bases from J, the junction kept 9 bases outside the gene matches. The CDR3 DNA reads as TGCAGCTCCGTTCCGGGACAGGTCACTGAAGCTTTCTTT. It is translated as CSSVPGQVTEAFF.

The V gene is TRBV7-2, the J gene TRBJ1-1, with TRBD1 matching over 8 bases. This CDR3 contains 16 residues. J gave up 2 bases and V 0 bases, and 5 bases lay outside the gene matches. Germline V lookup: CDR1 SGHTA, CDR2 FQGNSA. The CDR3 is CASSLAMDRVNTEAFF. The CDR3 coding sequence is TGTGCCAGCAGCTTAGCGATGGACAGGGTCAACACTGAAGCTTTCTTT.

The chain links TRBV6-6 to TRBJ2-3, with D tentatively TRBD2 (5 bases). The CDR3 has 12 amino acids. Per germline, CDR1 MNHNY and CDR2 SVGAGI (reference sequence). The germline V and J ends were trimmed by 6 bases and 5 bases, with 9 bases remaining between them. The CDR3 is CASRGSGDTQYF. The CDR3 DNA is TGTGCCAGCAGGGGGAGCGGAGATACGCAGTATTTT.

V is TRBV11-2 and J is TRBJ1-5; 9 nucleotides agree with TRBD1. Germline values: CDR1 SGHAT, CDR2 FQNNGV. This CDR3 is 15 amino acids long. With V trimmed by 4 bases and J by 2 bases, 3 bases remained unmatched. This chain's CDR3 is CASSWRTGGNQPQHF. CDR3 DNA sequence: TGTGCCAGCAGCTGGAGGACAGGGGGCAATCAGCCCCAGCATTTT.

The rearrangement uses TRBV7-8 and TRBJ1-1, with a tentative D call TRBD1 (6 bases). V lost 3 bases and J lost 0, with 11 bases in between. This CDR3 comprises 15 residues. Germline V gene sequence: CDR1 SGHVS, CDR2 FQNEAQ. CDR3 sequence (DNA): TGTGCCAGCAGCTTCGACACAGGGTTGAACACTGAAGCTTTCTTT. This sequence encodes CASSFDTGLNTEAFF.

The V and J genes are TRBV10-3 and TRBJ1-1, with 7 bases fitting TRBD1. CDR1 ENHRY and CDR2 SYGVKD come from the germline V gene. After removal of 10 bases from V and 1 base from J, the junction contained 12 bases not matched to a gene. The CDR3 is made up of 15 amino acids. CDR3 in DNA: TGTGCCAGTAGGGGGCCGAGTCCCAAGAACACTGAAGCTTTCTTT. It specifies CASRGPSPKNTEAFF.

This rearrangement joins TRBV7-3 to TRBJ2-2; 10 nucleotides line up with TRBD1. V was pared by 6 bases and J by 5 bases, with 9 bases of the junction left unmatched. Germline V gene lookup returns CDR1 SGHTA and CDR2 FQGTGA. The CDR3 runs 16 residues. CDR3 sequence reads: CASRSPGQGKTGELFF. Here the CDR3 DNA reads TGTGCCAGCAGATCGCCGGGACAGGGGAAGACCGGGGAGCTGTTTTTT.

The chain couples TRBV27 to TRBJ1-4, with D uncertain. CDR1 and CDR2 from the germline V gene are MNHEY and SMNVEV (reference sequence). The V and J ends lost 8 bases and 8 bases respectively, with 18 bases between them. This CDR3 is built from 14 residues. Here the CDR3 DNA reads TGTGCCAGCTTTTCCCTCTGGTCGCGGGAAAAACTGTTTTTT. Protein: CASFSLWSREKLFF. The whole variable domain, remainder taken from reference TRBV27 and TRBJ1-4, is EAQVTQNPRYLITVTGKKLTVTCSQNMNHEYMSWYRQDPGLGLRQIYYSMNVEVTDKGDVPEGYKVSRKEKRNFPLILESPSPNQTSLYFCASFSLWSREKLFFGSGTQLSVL.

The chain couples TRBV2 to TRBJ2-1; 12 nucleotides agree with TRBD2. There are 15 residues in the CDR3. Losses at the gene ends were 6 bases for V and 6 bases for J; bases not matched to a gene: 6. Germline V gene data show CDR1 as SNHLY and CDR2 as FYNNEI. DNA for the CDR3: TGTGCCAGCAGAACTAGCGGGAGGAGCAGCAATGAGCAGTTCTTC. The encoded protein is CASRTSGRSSNEQFF.

This sequence joins TRBV6-1 and TRBJ1-2; D may be TRBD1 (5 bases). The CDR3 covers 13 residues. Trimming took off 2 bases at V and 6 bases at J, with 10 bases between the two ends. CDR1 is MNHNS and CDR2 is SASEGT in the germline V gene. The CDR3, as DNA: TGTGCCAGCAGTGAACAGGGAAAGGATGGCTACACCTTC. It specifies CASSEQGKDGYTF.

The chain couples TRBV5-8 to TRBJ2-5; 7 bases are shared with TRBD2. The CDR3 covers 15 residues. The V gene end was trimmed by 0 bases and the J gene end by 11 bases; junction bases not matched to a gene: 13. From germline, CDR1 is SGHTS and CDR2 YDEGEE. The chain's CDR3 is CASSLDGNVRGEQYF. The CDR3 region has the DNA TGTGCCAGCAGCTTGGATGGTAACGTACGGGGGGAGCAGTACTTC.

This clone has just a few counts. The CDR3 coding sequence is TGCAGCGCTGGACAGCCCAATCAGCCCCAGCATTTT. Translated: CSAGQPNQPQHF. V is TRBV29-1 and J is TRBJ1-5, with D tentatively TRBD1 (6 bases). V was cut by 7 bases and J by 3 bases, with 10 bases left in between. The length of the CDR3 is 12 residues. Germline loops: CDR1 SQVTM, CDR2 ANQGSEA.

The CDR3 DNA sequence: TGCGCCAGCAGCCAAGAAGCCAGCGGGAGCTCCTACGAGCAGTACTTC. This codes for CASSQEASGSSYEQYF. The V gene is TRBV4-1, the J gene TRBJ2-7, with 8 nucleotides matching TRBD2. V shed 0 bases, J shed 0 bases, and the junction held 4 bases outside the gene matches. The germline gives CDR1 MGHRA, CDR2 YSYEKL. The CDR3 runs to 16 residues.

This clone has just one count. The chain joins TRBV27 to TRBJ2-7; maybe TRBD1 (6 bases). The CDR3 consists of 15 residues. Trimming pared 0 bases from V and 0 bases from J, leaving 9 bases between. CDR1 is MNHEY and CDR2 is SMNVEV in the germline V gene (reference sequence). The CDR3 DNA is TGTGCCAGCAGTTTATCAAGGGGGTACTCCTACGAGCAGTACTTC. Protein: CASSLSRGYSYEQYF.

The chain links TRBV5-1 to TRBJ2-5; a possible D gene is TRBD1 (6 bases). Germline V lookup: CDR1 SGHRS, CDR2 YFSETQ. V shed 0 bases and J shed 5 bases, with 11 bases lying between them. CDR3 length: 14 amino acids. Here the CDR3 DNA reads TGCGCCAGCAGCTTGGGGTCAGGGGACGAGACCCAGTACTTC. This gives the protein CASSLGSGDETQYF.

The chain is built from TRBV5-6 and TRBJ1-4; 7 positions agree with TRBD1. CDR1 is SGHDT and CDR2 is YYEEEE in the germline V gene. CDR3 length: 15 residues. With 2 bases clipped from V and 6 bases from J, the junction kept 7 bases outside the gene matches. The CDR3: CASSFGARGYEKLFF. For the CDR3, the DNA is TGTGCCAGCAGCTTCGGGGCCAGGGGGTATGAAAAACTGTTTTTT.

This chain links TRBV19 with TRBJ1-2; tentatively, D is TRBD1 (6 bases). Per the germline V gene, CDR1 is LNHDA and CDR2 is SQIVND (reference sequence). The V end lost 3 bases, the J end lost 6 bases, and 17 bases lay between the germline ends. The CDR3 has 15 residues. The CDR3 here is CASSIPTGGWDGYTF. CDR3 in DNA: TGTGCCAGTAGTATCCCGACAGGTGGGTGGGATGGCTACACCTTC.

The chain employs TRBV7-2 and TRBJ2-5, with 8 bases aligning to TRBD2. Per germline, CDR1 SGHTA and CDR2 FQGNSA. This CDR3 is built from 16 residues. J gave up 5 bases and V 2 bases, and 10 bases lay outside the gene matches. The CDR3 bases are TGTGCCAGCAGCTTATTGGGGGGTAGCGGGGAGGAGACCCAGTACTTC. Encoded protein: CASSLLGGSGEETQYF.

The CDR3 sequence: CASSQVASGGLYNEQFF. The DNA of the CDR3 is TGCGCCAGCAGCCAAGTGGCTAGCGGGGGGCTATACAATGAGCAGTTCTTC. The chain employs TRBV4-1 and TRBJ2-1, with 11 bases aligning to TRBD2. The CDR3 is made up of 17 amino acids. With 1 base clipped from V and 4 bases from J, the junction kept 6 bases outside the gene matches. Germline assignment: CDR1 MGHRA and CDR2 YSYEKL.

This chain uses TRBV5-4 with TRBJ2-1; 10 bases match TRBD1. The CDR3 loop spans 14 amino acids. The V gene end was trimmed by 6 bases and the J gene end by 7 bases; junction bases not matched to a gene: 7. From germline, CDR1 is SGHNT and CDR2 YYREEE (reference sequence). The CDR3 spells CASNRDRGMNEQFF. DNA for the CDR3: TGTGCCAGCAATCGGGACAGGGGCATGAATGAGCAGTTCTTC.

This clone was observed a few times. The chain couples TRBV2 to TRBJ2-7, with D possibly TRBD1 on 6 matching bases. The germline V and J ends were trimmed by 7 bases and 4 bases, with 14 bases remaining between them. The CDR3 has 13 amino acids. The germline CDR1 and CDR2 sequences are SNHLY and FYNNEI. The CDR3 loop reads CASKQDSLYEQYF. The CDR3 DNA reads as TGTGCCAGCAAACAGGACAGTTTGTACGAGCAGTACTTC. Full variable domain (rest looked up from reference TRBV2 and TRBJ2-7): EPEVTQTPSHQVTQMGQEVILRCVPISNHLYFYWYRQILGQKVEFLVSFYNNEISEKSEIFDDQFSVERPDGSNFTLKIRSTKLEDSAMYFCASKQDSLYEQYFGPGTRLTVT.

The rearrangement links TRBV9 to TRBJ1-1; 9 bases fit TRBD1. There are 18 residues in the CDR3. Germline loops: CDR1 SGDLS, CDR2 YYNGEE. Unmatched junction bases numbered 10, after V lost 1 base and J lost 0 bases. The CDR3 spells CASSVRTGVVNLNTEAFF. CDR3 nucleotide sequence: TGTGCCAGCAGCGTACGGACAGGGGTGGTTAACCTGAACACTGAAGCTTTCTTT.